This TCR beta chain was captured by sequencing in a study of cytomegalovirus exposure and HLA in healthy donors (dated by TCRdb to the late 2010s). Regarding the research as a whole: An earlier analysis of 587 of the donors reported 276 Gb of sequence data and around 100 million unique TCR beta sequences obtained from roughly 180 million T cells. Approximately 300 gigabases of sequencing data and around 85 million unique TCR sequences made up an early release that covered 500 to 700 HLA-typed donors. Among the roughly 400 genotyped donors, about 83% belonged to the genetic ancestry cluster associated with self-reported Caucasian donors. The study aimed to test whether signatures of past pathogen exposure could be identified by cataloging public T cell receptors. The study used immunosequencing to profile the T cell repertoires of 600 to 850 subjects and linked those repertoires to cytomegalovirus serostatus. Along with the approximately 700-subject first cohort, a separate validation cohort of 120 different subjects was used. To predict cytomegalovirus infection status, the study brought together high-throughput TCR immunosequencing, statistical association of individual TCRs with disease status, and machine learning. In a later analysis, previously published TCR beta repertoires from 666 donors were re-analyzed and high-resolution HLA genotyping was added so that TCR occurrence patterns could be studied. Rather than using new phenotypic data, the later analysis identified candidate immune exposures from TCR beta sequences and from how often those sequences occurred across donors. An earlier analysis of some 500 of the donors applied high-throughput TCR beta sequencing to assess whether each TCR beta V gene segment acted as functional or pseudogenic. Alongside the repertoire data, information on donor age, sex, ethnicity and CMV serostatus was compiled. A later genetic analysis took genome-wide SNP genotypes for about 65% of the 666 donors and used that subset as a discovery cohort. All discovery cohort repertoires had been generated using a single sequencing platform. Both class I and class II loci were covered by HLA typing, at four-digit resolution. Typing coverage varied by locus: roughly 620-630 donors for A, B, C, DRB1 and DQB1; roughly 560 for DQA1; more than 600 for DPA1; under 490 for DPB1. Because of strong linkage in the cohort, roughly five DR-DQ haplotypes were treated as single units for association and clustering. Across approximately 420 genotyped donors of the cohort, an average of roughly 250,000 unique TCR beta nucleotide sequences per donor were sequenced, and 15% to 20% of those sequences were non-productive.

The protocol used for the library was the immunoSEQ multiplex PCR assay. The multiplex PCR relied on a mix of 60 forward primers for TCR Vbeta segments and 13 reverse primers for TCR Jbeta segments. A multiplex PCR assay on genomic DNA amplified the CDR3 region of rearranged TCR beta genes. Amplified TCR beta libraries were sequenced as 87-base-pair reads on the Illumina HiSeq System. Per the original workflow: A later analysis counted some 80 million unique TCR beta chains across the roughly 700 repertoires, and some 11 million of these chains were shared by at least two donors. A nearest-neighbor algorithm error-corrected the raw reads and collapsed the reads into unique sequences, merging closely related sequences to remove PCR and sequencing errors. Alignment of CDR3 sequences to IMGT reference sequences was used to assign V, D and J gene segments. For a sequence to be retained, at least a six-nucleotide match to both a V gene segment and a J gene segment was required. Rearrangements were classified as productive when the CDR3 lacked stop codons and remained in frame with V and J, and all other rearrangements were classified as non-productive. Following IMGT convention, CDR3 was defined as the stretch from the second conserved V-encoded cysteine to the conserved J-encoded phenylalanine. The earlier analysis of some 550 of the donors excluded any sequence lacking an unambiguous match to a single V gene segment. In an earlier analysis of about 590 of the donors, a V segment was called functional when productive rearrangements were above 56.7%, and segregating when the standard deviation between donors exceeded 5%. A statistical classification framework was built for diagnosing cytomegalovirus status from the catalog of TCR beta chain sequences. V and J gene assignment, in a later analysis, came from comparing TCR nucleotide sequences with IMGT/GENE-DB human TR gene sequences. Using the TCRdist pipeline, a later analysis assigned CDR3 sequences along with most-parsimonious VDJ recombination scenarios. In a later analysis, each TCR beta chain was defined by its CDR3 amino acid sequence together with its V-gene family, and reads lacking a unique V-gene family were excluded. As a way to deal with suspected cross-contamination and a sequencing artifact, a later analysis dropped over 550 nucleotide sequences that were highly shared and had low generation probability. In a later analysis, a clonal expansion index for each public chain was calculated from normalized within-repertoire ranks of inferred template counts. In a later analysis, generation probabilities were computed using a VDJ recombination model fitted to out-of-frame rearrangements, and the results were checked against IGoR. In a later analysis, TCR-TCR, TCR-HLA and TCR-CMV co-occurrence was scored with hypergeometric tests, and a repertoire-size bias correction was applied to TCR pairs. False discovery rates were estimated in a later analysis by permuting HLA or CMV assignments 20 times. In a later analysis, co-occurring TCRs were grouped using DBSCAN, and TCRdist sequence similarity was added for clustering within HLA-allele-positive subsets. Co-occurrence clustering excluded repertoires with fewer than 30,000 or more than 120,000 public chains, plus five with anomalous nucleotide sharing. Entries here come from immuneACCESS through TCRdb and include only in-frame sequences with V and J called. Some clones fail to appear in such tables; in the studies checked, an unresolved V gene covers under half of the shortfall, and the cause of the remainder is unknown. V, J and clone size are those of that table, while D and trimming were read from the DNA. Recorded for this sample are under 150,000 clones; nearly 80% of them occurred a single time. The ten biggest clones cover about 1% of the sample.

According to the germline V gene, CDR1 reads SNHLY and CDR2 reads FYNNEI. The V end gives up 3 bases and the J end 7 bases, leaving 3 bases in the junction not matched to a gene. The cysteine opens and the phenylalanine closes a CDR3 of 13 amino acids. Of the read, only the CDR3 DNA is kept; its 39 bases are in frame from base 1. Here is what the overall study found, with its caveats: For the cohort, immune exposure information was limited to CMV serostatus. A further reported finding was that TCR beta sequences accurately predicted the HLA-A and HLA-B alleles for most subjects in the first cohort. In a later analysis, HLA-associated TCR beta chains showed more clonal expansion and lower generation probabilities than non-associated chains that were equally common. Across donors, most TCR sequences were observed very rarely, whereas some public TCRs were present in many individuals. The classifier was reported to diagnose cytomegalovirus status with high specificity and sensitivity in both the original and validation cohorts. According to a later analysis, parvovirus B19, influenza, CMV and Epstein-Barr virus appeared linked to several top co-occurrence clusters. It was suggested by the authors that the approach could potentially be generalized to other disease states and immunological phenotypes. A few of the identified cytomegalovirus-associated TCR beta chains were confirmed in vitro to be specific for cytomegalovirus antigens. Only TCR beta chains were sequenced in this cohort, and the absence of alpha or paired-chain data limited detectable features. Strong co-occurrence of HLA alleles, especially DR and DQ, made assigning TCR associations to individual alleles difficult. A later genetic analysis associated a missense DCLRE1C variant with V-gene and J-gene trimming of TCR beta chains, and an independent cohort replicated the association. A total of fewer than 200 TCR beta chains were listed by the study as associated with cytomegalovirus. The sequencing pipeline was judged likely to have produced a cluster of highly shared sequence variants as a technical artifact. A later analysis associated 15,000 or so TCR beta sequences with specific HLA alleles at a false discovery rate of 0.05. Correlated functional status among segregating V segments might reflect linkage disequilibrium, but an unknown experimental factor could not be ruled out. In an earlier analysis of roughly 560 of the donors, most TCR beta V segments were observed in productive rearrangements about 90% or about 30% of the time, broadly matching IMGT annotations. According to a later genetic analysis, donors in an Asian-associated ancestry cluster had fewer N-insertions in productive TCRs than the roughly 700-donor mean. Because HLA typing was unavailable for some donors at each locus, only the typed subset was used in association tests. The 87-base-pair reads could not distinguish some IMGT-functional V segments, including TRBV6-2 and TRBV6-3, so those segments were excluded. A later analysis found that most CMV-associated TCR beta chains appeared HLA-restricted, with HLA associations seemingly driven largely by CMV exposure. Presence/absence analyses assumed roughly uniform sequencing depth across donors, an assumption that may not hold. In a later analysis, the rate of TCR association differed among HLA loci, with DRB1 alleles having the most associated TCRs and HLA-C alleles having the fewest. Because counts were too low, around 17 rarely observed V segments, including chromosome 9 orphons, were left out of the earlier analysis of a few hundred of the donors.

In total, around 600 healthy bone marrow donors made up the cohort. All cohort members were sampled while nominally healthy, although unrecorded immune exposures were likely present. The donor tested CMV seronegative and was one of the 352 seronegative cohort members. Each donor provided a peripheral blood sample, and peripheral blood mononuclear cells were used for TCR beta sequencing. Genomic DNA was extracted from the blood cell samples with the Qiagen DNeasy Blood Extraction Kit. Turning to this clone: It has no known antigen specificity. No per-base quality is available; no much larger clone lies one base away.

Material for sequencing was PBMCs. The sequence links TRBV2 to TRBJ1-3; 7 of the junction bases match TRBD1. The clonotype was recovered from a male donor in good health and CMV-seronegative. The CDR3 reads as follows: CASSERQGNTIYF. In nucleotides, the sequence is TGTGCCAGCAGTGAGAGACAGGGCAACACCATATATTTT.